This T cell receptor (beta chain) was identified in a study of Ad26.COV2.S vaccination and SARS-CoV-2 variants. This clone came up a few times. Data came from immunoSEQ multiplex PCR; TCRdb stores just in-frame clones and leaves some out. The table lists 400,000 to 450,000 clones, around 90% of them singletons, with 10% to 15% in the top ten. V lost 4 bases and J 7 bases, leaving 19 bases between the germline ends. The CDR3 has 15 amino acids. Germline V gene sequence: CDR1 LNHDA, CDR2 SQIVND (reference sequence). Treatment: 19 received Ad26.COV2.S at low or high dose, single or two shots; about 5 received placebo; per-sample allocation not given. It was on day 63 after the first vaccine or placebo injection that samples were taken.

The chain recombines TRBV19 with TRBJ2-5; D possibly corresponds to TRBD1 (6 bases). The sequence was collected from a person aged 18-65 years who received the Ad26.COV2.S COVID-19 vaccine or a placebo. The specimen comprised peripheral blood, sampled in a trial of Ad26.COV2.S vaccine versus placebo. DNA of the CDR3: TGTGCCAGTAGTACTCGGACAGACGTCTTTGGGACCCAGTACTTC. This sequence encodes CASSTRTDVFGTQYF.